The entry that follows covers one T cell receptor (beta chain) sequence. The CDR3 has 15 residues. Trimming cost V 1 base and J 3 bases, with 10 bases left between them. Germline V gene lookup returns CDR1 SEHNR and CDR2 FQNEAQ (reference sequence). The data belong to a study of early T cells in non-severe SARS-CoV-2 infection. MiXCR was run by TCRdb on the 5' RACE reads, yielding one entry per CDR3 protein. The sample consists of roughly 90,000 distinct CDR3 sequences, around 13% of them appearing once. This sequence originates from an adult who was a healthcare worker with PCR-confirmed SARS-CoV-2 infection or an uninfected control (not recorded which). The material sequenced was whole blood. The rearrangement links TRBV7-9 to TRBJ1-5; tentatively, D is TRBD1 (6 bases). CDR3 bases: TGTGCCAGCAGCTTAGATGGGACAAACAATCAGCCCCAGCATTTT. Residues: CASSLDGTNNQPQHF.